The subject of this entry is one TCR beta chain. Its antigen is unidentified. Second-dose intervals of approximately 4 or approximately 12 weeks were pooled. The data were obtained in a study of T cell responses to AZD1222 COVID-19 vaccine. General study findings and limits: The donor group comprised mostly white British people and more females; the analysis possibly underestimated clonal diversity. All repertoire sampling was performed exclusively after the peak T cell response. Researchers report vaccine-associated CD4 TCRs spanning spike, with dominance at 160-218 and 743-854.

V shed 3 bases and J shed 9 bases, with 7 bases lying between them. This CDR3 contains 11 residues. CDR1 is SGHRS, CDR2 YFSETQ, per germline. Sequencing used immunoSEQ multiplex PCR; TCRdb keeps in-frame clones, though not all of them. The table lists roughly 120,000 clones, around nine tenths of them singletons. The source material was peripheral blood, sampled 28 days after the second AZD1222 dose. The TCR was taken from an adult who received the AZD1222 COVID-19 vaccine. V and J are TRBV5-1 and TRBJ2-1; D ambiguous. CDR3: CASSSPSEQFF. The CDR3 bases are TGCGCCAGCAGCTCCCCCAGTGAGCAGTTCTTC.